This TCR beta chain was identified during a study of lymphopenia after photon versus proton radiotherapy. Study outcomes and limitations: After the lymphocyte nadir, photon-treated repertoires showed oligoclonal expansion, especially of CD8+ Temra cells.

V dropped 2 bases and J dropped 2 bases, with 6 bases sitting between them. Per germline, CDR1 SGHTA and CDR2 FQGNSA. The CDR3 has 13 residues. Measured with immunoSEQ multiplex PCR; TCRdb has only the in-frame clones, and not every one. The sample lists roughly 42,000 clones, 85% occurring once. A remark on this clone: The target antigen is unknown.

V gene TRBV7-2 combines with J gene TRBJ2-5; D gene uncertain. The sequence derives from a man aged 40-50 years with gastric cancer. The sample here was peripheral blood, taken from a patient treated with photon-based radiotherapy. The CDR3 DNA follows: TGTGCCAGCAGCTTACTAAGACAAGAGACCCAGTACTTC. Its protein is CASSLLRQETQYF.